The T cell receptor (beta chain) under discussion was sequenced for a study of T cells in Graves' hyperthyroidism and ophthalmopathy. Findings of the study overall: Most expanded thyroid clonotypes above 0.001 also appeared in blood.

CDR1 is MNHNS, CDR2 SASEGT, per germline. The CDR3 covers 13 residues. Trimming cost V 0 bases and J 4 bases, with 6 bases left between them. The CDR3 regions of TCR beta were amplified from RNA transcripts. A first-round RT-PCR of the TCR CDR3 used the HTBI primer set. TCRdb used MiXCR to reprocess the multiplex PCR reads, holding one entry per CDR3 protein. The data show about 700,000 distinct CDR3 sequences, with 12% to 15% seen just once and 10% held by the top ten. This clonotype was detected a few times. Its antigen is still unknown. Absence of ophthalmopathy progression within 18 months defined stable Graves' hyperthyroidism. The study left out patients who had uncontrolled infection, other autoimmune disease, pregnancy or lactation.

The rearrangement uses TRBV6-1 and TRBJ1-1; D remains unclear. Sequencing used blood. This TCR was sampled from a woman aged 18-29 years with Graves' hyperthyroidism. DNA for the CDR3: TGTGCCAGCAGTGAAGCGTACTTCACTGAAGCTTTCTTT. Amino acids: CASSEAYFTEAFF.